This T cell receptor (beta chain) was retrieved from a study of OX40 agonist ivuxolimab in advanced cancers. Of note for this clone: Its specificity is unknown.

Study-wide findings and caveats: Clonal expansion from baseline to week 6 occurred in both CD4+ and CD8+ T cells. CD8+ T cells showed, on average, more clonal expansion than CD4+ cells.

Sequenced by immunoSEQ multiplex PCR; TCRdb stores in-frame clones only, minus some. This table holds some 65,000 clones, 75% to 90% found once. Trimming cost V 1 base and J 3 bases, with 5 bases left between them. Germline V lookup: CDR1 SGHRS, CDR2 YFSETQ. The CDR3 contains 12 residues. The receptor comes from an adult with an advanced solid tumor such as melanoma, head and neck, liver or kidney cancer. This chain connects TRBV5-1 to TRBJ2-7; no clear D. The sequenced sample was CD4+ or CD8+ T cells sorted from blood, obtained in a trial of the OX40 agonist ivuxolimab. The CDR3 DNA reads TGCGCCAGCAGCTTGACGGTCTACGAGCAGTACTTC. This gives the protein CASSLTVYEQYF. The full variable domain, rest sourced from reference TRBV5-1 and TRBJ2-7, is KAGVTQTPRYLIKTRGQQVTLSCSPISGHRSVSWYQQTPGQGLQFLFEYFSETQRNKGNFPGRFSGRQFSNSRSEMNVSTLELGDSALYLCASSLTVYEQYFGPGTRLTVT.